The present T cell receptor (beta chain) was sequenced within a study of cytomegalovirus exposure and HLA in healthy donors. This clone was seen only once. In the PCR, 60 Vbeta and 13 Jbeta primers were used. Assay used: immunoSEQ multiplex PCR; TCRdb lists only in-frame clones, some missing. The sample has roughly 250,000 clones; about four fifths are singletons. The receptor's source is a woman aged 35 to 49 in good health and CMV-seropositive. Sequencing used PBMCs.

Written as DNA, the CDR3 is TGTGCCACCAGCAGAGATCTTGGACAGGGCTGGAACACTGAAGCTTTCTTT. Its translation is CATSRDLGQGWNTEAFF. The chain joins TRBV15 to TRBJ1-1; 8 positions agree with TRBD1. V was pared by 0 bases and J by 1 base, with 7 bases of the junction left unmatched. CDR3 length equals 17 residues. Germline loops: CDR1 LNHNV, CDR2 YYDKDF (reference sequence).